This is a list of T cell receptor beta chains from one sample in a study of early T cells in non-severe SARS-CoV-2 infection. TCRdb ran MiXCR on the 5' RACE reads and lists one entry per CDR3 protein. This sample carries about 46,000 distinct CDR3 sequences, roughly 5% of them seen once, and the ten largest clones take approximately 5.1%. The sequencing used whole blood, collected at baseline. The receptors were sampled from an adult who was a healthcare worker with PCR-confirmed SARS-CoV-2 infection or an uninfected control (not recorded which). CDR3s include the opening cysteine and the closing phenylalanine or tryptophan. Fields, in order: CDR3 protein, V gene, J gene.

cdr3_aa: CSADSTSGTFRRQYF
v_call: TRBV20-1
j_call: TRBJ2-7

cdr3_aa: CASSLDRVGDGTGELFF
v_call: TRBV27
j_call: TRBJ2-2

cdr3_aa: CASSPLNGNTEAFF
v_call: TRBV18
j_call: TRBJ1-1

cdr3_aa: CASSTTTSSYEQYF
v_call: TRBV28
j_call: TRBJ2-7

cdr3_aa: CSAVGGSGYYNEQFF
v_call: TRBV29-1
j_call: TRBJ2-1

cdr3_aa: CASSLSPQGETEAFF
v_call: TRBV12-3/TRBV12-4
j_call: TRBJ1-1

cdr3_aa: CASSYWGGQTYSGNTIYF
v_call: TRBV12-3/TRBV12-4
j_call: TRBJ1-3

cdr3_aa: CASSEGLASGELFF
v_call: TRBV6-4
j_call: TRBJ2-2

cdr3_aa: CASSLGTDEKLFF
v_call: TRBV6-6
j_call: TRBJ1-4

cdr3_aa: CASSTGARGYTF
v_call: TRBV12-3/TRBV12-4
j_call: TRBJ1-2

cdr3_aa: CASGTSGRYTQYF
v_call: TRBV12-3/TRBV12-4
j_call: TRBJ2-3

cdr3_aa: CASSQVIAGGPVERYF
v_call: TRBV4-1
j_call: TRBJ2-7

cdr3_aa: CASSSRRDRGRGSEAFF
v_call: TRBV13
j_call: TRBJ1-1

cdr3_aa: CSAARTSGIYNEQFF
v_call: TRBV20-1
j_call: TRBJ2-1

cdr3_aa: CASSLPYSDKPYEQYF
v_call: TRBV27
j_call: TRBJ2-7

cdr3_aa: CASSFRDGTSGRRTGELFF
v_call: TRBV5-6
j_call: TRBJ2-2

cdr3_aa: CASSPVEASPDEQYF
v_call: TRBV28
j_call: TRBJ2-7

cdr3_aa: CAWSALTSGTSRNIQYF
v_call: TRBV30
j_call: TRBJ2-4

cdr3_aa: CSVTSEGTDTQYF
v_call: TRBV29-1
j_call: TRBJ2-3

cdr3_aa: CASSQGGWRGTGGHNEQFF
v_call: TRBV14
j_call: TRBJ2-1

cdr3_aa: CASSGYLEGRYEQYF
v_call: TRBV4-1
j_call: TRBJ2-7

cdr3_aa: CASSQEWGLAGGNEQFF
v_call: TRBV14
j_call: TRBJ2-1

cdr3_aa: CASSPPGPMGDEQFF
v_call: TRBV12-3/TRBV12-4
j_call: TRBJ2-1

cdr3_aa: CASSFSGGYEQYF
v_call: TRBV28
j_call: TRBJ2-7

cdr3_aa: CASSSPGSGNTIYF
v_call: TRBV12-3/TRBV12-4
j_call: TRBJ1-3

cdr3_aa: CSLGGASGTDTQYF
v_call: TRBV29-1
j_call: TRBJ2-3

cdr3_aa: CASSDREVAYEQYF
v_call: TRBV6-5
j_call: TRBJ2-7

cdr3_aa: CASSEDRGETDTQYF
v_call: TRBV6-1
j_call: TRBJ2-3

cdr3_aa: CASSQEGVSTFF
v_call: TRBV3-1
j_call: TRBJ2-1

cdr3_aa: CASSLSSGLLYEQYF
v_call: TRBV7-3
j_call: TRBJ2-7

cdr3_aa: CASRTGLAGAEQFF
v_call: TRBV6-5
j_call: TRBJ2-1

cdr3_aa: CASSFRDGTSPLHF
v_call: TRBV7-9
j_call: TRBJ1-6

cdr3_aa: CASSVVGGRDTEAFF
v_call: TRBV9
j_call: TRBJ1-1

cdr3_aa: CASYREKNTEAFF
v_call: TRBV2
j_call: TRBJ1-1

cdr3_aa: CASSQVRGQLNEKLFF
v_call: TRBV3-1
j_call: TRBJ1-4

cdr3_aa: CASSLTSGADNEQFF
v_call: TRBV6-4
j_call: TRBJ2-1

cdr3_aa: CASSLRVQPQHF
v_call: TRBV28
j_call: TRBJ1-5

cdr3_aa: CASSPTAGYFQETQYF
v_call: TRBV11-3
j_call: TRBJ2-5

cdr3_aa: CASSLTSGRDASTDTQYF
v_call: TRBV28
j_call: TRBJ2-3

cdr3_aa: CASSLGQEMQALHF
v_call: TRBV3-1
j_call: TRBJ1-6

cdr3_aa: CASSLGTVSTDTQYF
v_call: TRBV7-3
j_call: TRBJ2-3

cdr3_aa: CASSSHITGAAQHF
v_call: TRBV7-9
j_call: TRBJ1-5

cdr3_aa: CASSLGRANTGELFF
v_call: TRBV5-6
j_call: TRBJ2-2

cdr3_aa: CASSLQQGETQYF
v_call: TRBV28
j_call: TRBJ2-5

cdr3_aa: CSVVGTGLINEQFF
v_call: TRBV29-1
j_call: TRBJ2-1

cdr3_aa: CASSQEGEGWTDTQYF
v_call: TRBV14
j_call: TRBJ2-3

cdr3_aa: CASSSGTRQYF
v_call: TRBV12-3/TRBV12-4
j_call: TRBJ2-4